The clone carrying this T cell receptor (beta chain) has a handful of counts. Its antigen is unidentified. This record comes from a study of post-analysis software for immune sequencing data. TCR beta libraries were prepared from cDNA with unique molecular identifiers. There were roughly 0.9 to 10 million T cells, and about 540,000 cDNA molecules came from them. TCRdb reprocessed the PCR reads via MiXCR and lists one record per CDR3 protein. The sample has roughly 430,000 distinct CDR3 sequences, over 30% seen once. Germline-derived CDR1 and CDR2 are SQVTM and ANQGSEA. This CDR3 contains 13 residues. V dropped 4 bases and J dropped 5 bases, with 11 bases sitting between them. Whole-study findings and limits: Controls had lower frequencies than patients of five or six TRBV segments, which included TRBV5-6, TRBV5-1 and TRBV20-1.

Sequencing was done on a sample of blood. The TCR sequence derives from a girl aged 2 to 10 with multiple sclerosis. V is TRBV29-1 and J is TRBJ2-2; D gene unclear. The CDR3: CSVGGSWTGELFF. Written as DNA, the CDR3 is TGCAGCGTTGGAGGAAGCTGGACCGGGGAGCTGTTTTTT.